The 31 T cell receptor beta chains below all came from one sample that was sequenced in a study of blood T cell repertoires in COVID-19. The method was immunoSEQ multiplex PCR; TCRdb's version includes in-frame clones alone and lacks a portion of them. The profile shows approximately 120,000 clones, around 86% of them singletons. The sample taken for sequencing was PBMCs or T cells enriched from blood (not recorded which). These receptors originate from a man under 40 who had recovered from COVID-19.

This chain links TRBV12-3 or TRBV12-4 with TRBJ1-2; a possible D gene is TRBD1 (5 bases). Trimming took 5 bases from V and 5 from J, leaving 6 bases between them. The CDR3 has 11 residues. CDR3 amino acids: CASSQGYGYTF. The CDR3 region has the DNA TGTGCCAGCAGTCAGGGATATGGCTACACCTTC.

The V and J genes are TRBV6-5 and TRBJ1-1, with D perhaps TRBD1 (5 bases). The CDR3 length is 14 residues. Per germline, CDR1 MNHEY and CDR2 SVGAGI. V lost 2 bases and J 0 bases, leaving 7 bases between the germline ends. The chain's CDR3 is CASSYNRMNTEAFF. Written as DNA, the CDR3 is TGTGCCAGCAGTTACAACAGGATGAACACTGAAGCTTTCTTT.

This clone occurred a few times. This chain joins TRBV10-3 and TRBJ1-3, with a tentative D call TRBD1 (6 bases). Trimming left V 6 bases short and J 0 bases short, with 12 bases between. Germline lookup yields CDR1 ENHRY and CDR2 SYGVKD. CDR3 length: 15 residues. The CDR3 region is CAISRTGSSGNTIYF. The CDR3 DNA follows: TGTGCCATCAGCCGTACAGGGAGCTCTGGAAACACCATATATTTT.

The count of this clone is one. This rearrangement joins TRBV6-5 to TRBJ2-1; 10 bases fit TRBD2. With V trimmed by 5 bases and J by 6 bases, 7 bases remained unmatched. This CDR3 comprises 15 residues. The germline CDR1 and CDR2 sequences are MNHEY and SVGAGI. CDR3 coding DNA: TGTGCCAGCAGTCCCCCCAGCGGGGGGGCCAATGAGCAGTTCTTC. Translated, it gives CASSPPSGGANEQFF.

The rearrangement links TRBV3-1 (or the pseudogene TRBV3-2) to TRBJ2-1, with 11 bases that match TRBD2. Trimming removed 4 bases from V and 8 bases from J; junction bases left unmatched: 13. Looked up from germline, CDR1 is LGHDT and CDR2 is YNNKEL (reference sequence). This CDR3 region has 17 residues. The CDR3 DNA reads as TGTGCCAGCAGCCCTACCCCACTAGCGGGAGTAATCGATGAGCAGTTCTTC. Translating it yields CASSPTPLAGVIDEQFF.

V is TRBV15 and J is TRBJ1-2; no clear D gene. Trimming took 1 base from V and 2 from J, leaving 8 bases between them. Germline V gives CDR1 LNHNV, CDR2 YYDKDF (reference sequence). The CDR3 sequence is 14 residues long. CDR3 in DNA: TGTGCCACCAGCAGAGCCCCAGGCAACTATGGCTACACCTTC. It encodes CATSRAPGNYGYTF.

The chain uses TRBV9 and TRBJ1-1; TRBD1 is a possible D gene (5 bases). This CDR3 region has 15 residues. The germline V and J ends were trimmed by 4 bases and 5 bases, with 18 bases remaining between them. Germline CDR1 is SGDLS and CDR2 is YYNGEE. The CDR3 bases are TGTGCCAGCAGCCGACCGGGGGGGTCGGGAACTGAAGCTTTCTTT. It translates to CASSRPGGSGTEAFF.

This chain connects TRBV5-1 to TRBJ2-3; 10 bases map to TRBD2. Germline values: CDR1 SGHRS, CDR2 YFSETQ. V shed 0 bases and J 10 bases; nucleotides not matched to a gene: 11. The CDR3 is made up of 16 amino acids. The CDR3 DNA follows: TGCGCCAGCAGCTTGGGTCCTAGCGGGGGCACCGAGGCGCAGTATTTT. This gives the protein CASSLGPSGGTEAQYF.

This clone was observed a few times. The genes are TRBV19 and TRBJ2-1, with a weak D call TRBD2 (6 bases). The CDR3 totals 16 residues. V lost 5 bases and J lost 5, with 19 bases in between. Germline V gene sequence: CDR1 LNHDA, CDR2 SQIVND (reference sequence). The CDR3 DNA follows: TGTGCCAGTAGTTCATTTACCGGGAGTATCGACAATGAGCAGTTCTTC. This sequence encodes CASSSFTGSIDNEQFF.

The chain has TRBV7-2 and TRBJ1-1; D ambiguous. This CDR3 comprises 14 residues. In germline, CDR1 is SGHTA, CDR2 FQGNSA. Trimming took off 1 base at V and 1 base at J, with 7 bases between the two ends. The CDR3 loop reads CASSLGAGNTEAFF. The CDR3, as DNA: TGTGCCAGCAGCTTAGGGGCAGGGAACACTGAAGCTTTCTTT. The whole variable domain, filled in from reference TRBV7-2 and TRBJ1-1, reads GAGVSQSPSNKVTEKGKDVELRCDPISGHTALYWYRQSLGQGLEFLIYFQGNSAPDKSGLPSDRFSAERTGGSVSTLTIQRTQQEDSAVYLCASSLGAGNTEAFFGQGTRLTVV.

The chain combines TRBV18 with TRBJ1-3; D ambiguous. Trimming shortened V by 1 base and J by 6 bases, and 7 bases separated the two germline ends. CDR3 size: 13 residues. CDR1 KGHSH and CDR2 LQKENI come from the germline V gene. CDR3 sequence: CASSPLQANTIYF. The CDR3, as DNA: TGTGCCAGCTCACCACTCCAGGCAAACACCATATATTTT.

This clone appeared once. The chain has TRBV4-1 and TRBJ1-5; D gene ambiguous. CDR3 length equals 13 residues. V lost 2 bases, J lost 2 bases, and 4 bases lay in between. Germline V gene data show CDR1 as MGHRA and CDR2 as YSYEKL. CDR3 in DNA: TGCGCCAGCAGCCAACAGGGCAATCAGCCCCAGCATTTT. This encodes CASSQQGNQPQHF.

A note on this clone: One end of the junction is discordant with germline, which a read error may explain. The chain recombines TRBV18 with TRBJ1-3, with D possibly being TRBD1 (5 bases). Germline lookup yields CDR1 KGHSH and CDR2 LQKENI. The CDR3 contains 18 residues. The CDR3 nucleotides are TGTGCCAGCCCACCCCCACAACAGACAGTCCGCTCTGGAAACACCATATATTTT. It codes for CASPPPQQTVRSGNTIYF.

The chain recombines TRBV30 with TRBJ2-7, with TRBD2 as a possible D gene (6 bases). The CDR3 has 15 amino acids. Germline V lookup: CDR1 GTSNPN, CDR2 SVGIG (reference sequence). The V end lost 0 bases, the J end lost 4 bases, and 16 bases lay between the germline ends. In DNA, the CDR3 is TGTGCCTGGAGTGTAGGAGGGGATATAATGTACGAGCAGTACTTC. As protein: CAWSVGGDIMYEQYF.

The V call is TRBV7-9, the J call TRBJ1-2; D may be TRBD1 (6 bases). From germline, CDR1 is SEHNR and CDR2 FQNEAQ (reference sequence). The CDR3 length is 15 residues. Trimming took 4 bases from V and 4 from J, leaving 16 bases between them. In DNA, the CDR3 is TGTGCCAGCAGCTCCGGGACACCGCTTGGCTATGGCTACACCTTC. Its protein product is CASSSGTPLGYGYTF.

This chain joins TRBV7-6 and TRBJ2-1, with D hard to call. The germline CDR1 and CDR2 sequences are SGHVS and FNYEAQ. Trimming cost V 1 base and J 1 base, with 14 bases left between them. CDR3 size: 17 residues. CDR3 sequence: CASSLGPSAYSYNEQFF. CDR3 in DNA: TGTGCCAGCAGCTTAGGTCCCAGCGCCTATTCCTACAATGAGCAGTTCTTC.

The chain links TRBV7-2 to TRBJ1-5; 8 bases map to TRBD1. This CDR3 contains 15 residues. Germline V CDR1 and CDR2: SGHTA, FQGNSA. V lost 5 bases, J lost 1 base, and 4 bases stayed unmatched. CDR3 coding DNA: TGTGCCAGCAGCCCTAGACAGGGGAGCAATCAGCCCCAGCATTTT. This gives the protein CASSPRQGSNQPQHF.

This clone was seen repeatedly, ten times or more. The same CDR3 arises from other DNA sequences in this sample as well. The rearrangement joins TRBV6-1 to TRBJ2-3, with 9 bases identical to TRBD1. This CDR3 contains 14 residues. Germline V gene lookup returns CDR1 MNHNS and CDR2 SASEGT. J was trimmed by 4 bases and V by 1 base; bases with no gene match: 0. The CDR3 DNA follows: TGTGCCAGCAGTGAAGGACAGGGGGCAGATACGCAGTATTTT. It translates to CASSEGQGADTQYF.

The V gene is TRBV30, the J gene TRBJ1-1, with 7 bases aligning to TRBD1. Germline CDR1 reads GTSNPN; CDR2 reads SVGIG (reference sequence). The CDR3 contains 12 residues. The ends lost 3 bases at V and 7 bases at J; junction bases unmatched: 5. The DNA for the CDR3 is TGTGCCTGGAGAGCGACAGGGCTTGAAGCTTTCTTT. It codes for CAWRATGLEAFF.

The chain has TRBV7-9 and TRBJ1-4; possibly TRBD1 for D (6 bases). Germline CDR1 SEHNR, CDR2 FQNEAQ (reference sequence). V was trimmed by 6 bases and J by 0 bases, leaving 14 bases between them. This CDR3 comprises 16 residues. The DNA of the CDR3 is TGTGCCAGCAGACCGGGAGGGGGGGCAACTAATGAAAAACTGTTTTTT. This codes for CASRPGGGATNEKLFF.

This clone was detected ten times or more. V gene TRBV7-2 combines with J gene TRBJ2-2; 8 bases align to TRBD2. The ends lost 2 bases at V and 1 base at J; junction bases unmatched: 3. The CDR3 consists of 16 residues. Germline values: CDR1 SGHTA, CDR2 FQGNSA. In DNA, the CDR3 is TGTGCCAGCAGCTTACAAACTAGCGGGAACACCGGGGAGCTGTTTTTT. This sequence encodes CASSLQTSGNTGELFF.

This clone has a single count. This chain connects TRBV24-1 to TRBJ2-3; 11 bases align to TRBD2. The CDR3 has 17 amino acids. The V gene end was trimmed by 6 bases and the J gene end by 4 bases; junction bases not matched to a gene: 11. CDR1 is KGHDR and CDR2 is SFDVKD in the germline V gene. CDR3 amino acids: CATSLAGGRQEADTQYF. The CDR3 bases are TGTGCCACCAGTTTAGCGGGGGGGCGTCAGGAGGCAGATACGCAGTATTTT.

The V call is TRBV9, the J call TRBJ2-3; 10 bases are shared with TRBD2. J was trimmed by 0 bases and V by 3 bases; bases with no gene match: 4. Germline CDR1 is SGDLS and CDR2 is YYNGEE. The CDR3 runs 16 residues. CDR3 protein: CASSDALAGSTDTQYF. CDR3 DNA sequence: TGTGCCAGCAGCGATGCACTAGCGGGAAGCACAGATACGCAGTATTTT. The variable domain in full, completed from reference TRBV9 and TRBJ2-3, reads DSGVTQTPKHLITATGQRVTLRCSPRSGDLSVYWYQQSLDQGLQFLIQYYNGEERAKGNILERFSAQQFPDLHSELNLSSLELGDSALYFCASSDALAGSTDTQYFGPGTRLTVL.

Here the CDR3 DNA reads TGTGCCAGCAGTTACGGTCTAGCGGGGGAGGGAAAGCAGTACTTC. Translation gives CASSYGLAGEGKQYF. This sequence joins TRBV6-5 and TRBJ2-7; 10 bases agree with TRBD2. CDR3 size: 15 residues. Germline values: CDR1 MNHEY, CDR2 SVGAGI. V lost 2 bases to trimming and J lost 8 bases; unmatched junction nucleotides: 9.

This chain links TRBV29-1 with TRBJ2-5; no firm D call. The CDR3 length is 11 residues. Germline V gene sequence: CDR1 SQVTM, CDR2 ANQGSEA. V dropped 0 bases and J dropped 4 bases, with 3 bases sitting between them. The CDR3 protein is CSVEDRETQYF. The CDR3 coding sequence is TGCAGCGTTGAAGATCGAGAGACCCAGTACTTC.

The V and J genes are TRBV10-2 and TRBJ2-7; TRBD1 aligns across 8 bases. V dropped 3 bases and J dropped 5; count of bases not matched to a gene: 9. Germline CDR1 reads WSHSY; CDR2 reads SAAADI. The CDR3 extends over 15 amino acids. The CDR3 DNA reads TGCGCCAGCAGTGACTCCGGGACAGGCCGAAACGAGCAGTACTTC. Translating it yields CASSDSGTGRNEQYF.

This CDR3 is CASSLRGAGGYTF. The CDR3 DNA reads as TGTGCCAGCAGCCTCCGGGGGGCGGGAGGCTACACCTTC. J is TRBJ1-2 and V is TRBV3-1 (or the pseudogene TRBV3-2); D is perhaps TRBD1 (6 bases). The germline gives CDR1 LGHDT, CDR2 YNNKEL (reference sequence). The V and J ends lost 4 bases and 8 bases respectively, with 14 bases between them. The CDR3 runs 13 residues.

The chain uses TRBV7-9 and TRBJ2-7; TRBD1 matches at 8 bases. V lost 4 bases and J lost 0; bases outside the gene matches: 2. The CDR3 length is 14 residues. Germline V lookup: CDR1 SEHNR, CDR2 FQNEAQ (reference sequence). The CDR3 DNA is TGTGCCAGCAGCTCGACAGGGGCCTCCTACGAGCAGTACTTC. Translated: CASSSTGASYEQYF.

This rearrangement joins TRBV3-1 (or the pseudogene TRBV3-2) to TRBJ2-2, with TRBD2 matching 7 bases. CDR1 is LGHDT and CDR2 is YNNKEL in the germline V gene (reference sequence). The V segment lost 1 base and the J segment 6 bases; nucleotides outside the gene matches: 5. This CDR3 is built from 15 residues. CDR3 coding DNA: TGTGCCAGCAGCCAAGCGGGGGGAGGGGCCGGGGAGCTGTTTTTT. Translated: CASSQAGGGAGELFF.

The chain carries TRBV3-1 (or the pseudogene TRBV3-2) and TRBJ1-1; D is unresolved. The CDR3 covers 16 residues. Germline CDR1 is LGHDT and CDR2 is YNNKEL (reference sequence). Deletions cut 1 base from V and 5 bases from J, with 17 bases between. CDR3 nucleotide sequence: TGTGCCAGCAGCCAAGCTCCCGGAGGACGTTGGACTGAAGCTTTCTTT. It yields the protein CASSQAPGGRWTEAFF.

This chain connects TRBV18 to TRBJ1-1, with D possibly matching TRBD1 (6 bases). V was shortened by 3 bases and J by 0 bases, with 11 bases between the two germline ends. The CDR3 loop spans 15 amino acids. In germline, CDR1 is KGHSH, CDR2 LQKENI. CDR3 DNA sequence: TGTGCCAGCTCACCTTCACAGGGAGTGAACACTGAAGCTTTCTTT. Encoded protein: CASSPSQGVNTEAFF.